The rows below give T cell receptor beta chains drawn from one sample of a study of cytomegalovirus exposure and HLA in healthy donors. The method was immunoSEQ multiplex PCR; TCRdb's version includes in-frame clones alone and lacks a portion of them. Among tens of thousands of clones listed, 65% to 80% were seen once. The sequenced material came from PBMCs. Source of these receptors: a man between 40 and 49 years old in good health and CMV-seropositive. CDR3s include the opening cysteine and the closing phenylalanine or tryptophan. A D gene is named only where the DNA matches it firmly. Clone size is not always given. Where it is, it says once, few, many or a class for expanded clones.

J: TRBJ2-2; V: TRBV7-3; D: NA; size: NA; CDR3: CASSFVAGLDTGELFF; DNA: TGTGCCAGCAGCTTCGTGGCGGGACTTGACACCGGGGAGCTGTTTTTT
J: TRBJ1-2; V: TRBV12-5; D: NA; size: NA; CDR3: CASGLDGLNGYTF; DNA: TGTGCTAGTGGTTTGGACGGACTCAATGGCTACACCTTC
J: TRBJ2-7; V: TRBV27; D: NA; size: once; CDR3: CASSFGQFYEQYF; DNA: TGTGCCAGCAGTTTTGGACAGTTCTACGAGCAGTACTTC
J: TRBJ2-1; V: TRBV5-1; D: NA; size: few; CDR3: CASSLGQDGGGEQFF; DNA: TGCGCCAGCAGCCTCGGACAGGATGGAGGGGGTGAGCAGTTCTTC
J: TRBJ1-1; V: TRBV10-3; D: NA; size: NA; CDR3: CAISDLAGRRYTEAFF; DNA: TGTGCCATCAGTGATTTGGCAGGTCGTAGGTACACTGAAGCTTTCTTT
J: TRBJ2-7; V: TRBV9; D: NA; size: NA; CDR3: CASSVGGGLGSPEQYF; DNA: TGTGCCAGCAGCGTGGGCGGGGGCTTAGGATCTCCCGAGCAGTACTTC
J: TRBJ2-3; V: TRBV9; D: NA; size: NA; CDR3: CASSVVGGTDTQYF; DNA: TGTGCCAGCAGCGTAGTAGGAGGCACAGATACGCAGTATTTT
J: TRBJ2-7; V: TRBV7-9; D: NA; size: NA; CDR3: CASSPIYEQYF; DNA: TGTGCCAGCAGCCCAATCTACGAGCAGTACTTC
J: TRBJ1-6; V: TRBV28; D: TRBD1; size: NA; CDR3: CASSSTTDRANSPLHF; DNA: TGTGCCAGCAGTTCCACAACCGACAGGGCTAATTCACCCCTCCACTTT
J: TRBJ2-7; V: TRBV7-2; D: TRBD1; size: NA; CDR3: CASSGGTGGIYEQYF; DNA: TGTGCCAGCAGCGGAGGGACAGGGGGCATCTACGAGCAGTACTTC
J: TRBJ1-1; V: TRBV28; D: TRBD1; size: NA; CDR3: CASMRGGAESVTTEAFF; DNA: TGTGCCAGCATGAGAGGGGGCGCGGAAAGTGTCACCACTGAAGCTTTCTTT
J: TRBJ1-1; V: TRBV28; D: NA; size: NA; CDR3: CASSLRGLIVEAFF; DNA: TGTGCCAGCAGTTTAAGGGGCTTAATCGTGGAAGCTTTCTTT
J: TRBJ2-3; V: TRBV6-4; D: TRBD2; size: NA; CDR3: CASSAHAGESTDTQYF; DNA: TGTGCCAGCAGTGCCCATGCGGGGGAGAGCACAGATACGCAGTATTTT
J: TRBJ2-7; V: TRBV9; D: TRBD1; size: few; CDR3: CASSVTQGAGYEQYF; DNA: TGTGCCAGCAGCGTAACGCAGGGGGCAGGTTACGAGCAGTACTTC
J: TRBJ2-7; V: TRBV29-1; D: NA; size: once; CDR3: CSVVKDRYEQYF; DNA: TGCAGCGTTGTGAAAGACAGATACGAGCAGTACTTC
J: TRBJ2-2; V: TRBV29-1; D: TRBD2; size: NA; CDR3: CSVEGRGGNTGELFF; DNA: TGCAGCGTTGAAGGACGGGGGGGAAACACCGGGGAGCTGTTTTTT
J: TRBJ1-4; V: TRBV25-1; D: NA; size: NA; CDR3: CASSDPKQGGGEKLFF; DNA: TGTGCCAGCAGTGACCCAAAACAGGGAGGGGGTGAAAAACTGTTTTTT
J: TRBJ2-1; V: TRBV9; D: NA; size: NA; CDR3: CASSASTGSGEQFF; DNA: TGTGCCAGCAGCGCCTCGACAGGATCTGGGGAGCAGTTCTTC
J: TRBJ2-1; V: TRBV5-1; D: NA; size: NA; CDR3: CASSPDAWAAYNEQFF; DNA: TGCGCCAGCAGTCCAGACGCTTGGGCAGCTTACAATGAGCAGTTCTTC
J: TRBJ2-7; V: TRBV5-8; D: NA; size: NA; CDR3: CASTALRTGGTTYEQYF; DNA: TGTGCCAGCACCGCACTTAGAACAGGGGGGACTACCTACGAGCAGTACTTC
J: TRBJ2-7; V: TRBV4-1; D: TRBD1; size: NA; CDR3: CASSADRGEGYEQYF; DNA: TGCGCCAGCAGCGCGGACAGGGGCGAGGGGTACGAGCAGTACTTC
J: TRBJ1-2; V: TRBV5-1; D: NA; size: few; CDR3: CASSLAGYGYTF; DNA: TGCGCCAGCAGCTTGGCCGGCTATGGCTACACCTTC
J: TRBJ2-7; V: TRBV4-3; D: NA; size: NA; CDR3: CASSQERGASRPYEQYF; DNA: TGCGCCAGCAGCCAAGAGCGTGGGGCGTCAAGGCCCTACGAGCAGTACTTC